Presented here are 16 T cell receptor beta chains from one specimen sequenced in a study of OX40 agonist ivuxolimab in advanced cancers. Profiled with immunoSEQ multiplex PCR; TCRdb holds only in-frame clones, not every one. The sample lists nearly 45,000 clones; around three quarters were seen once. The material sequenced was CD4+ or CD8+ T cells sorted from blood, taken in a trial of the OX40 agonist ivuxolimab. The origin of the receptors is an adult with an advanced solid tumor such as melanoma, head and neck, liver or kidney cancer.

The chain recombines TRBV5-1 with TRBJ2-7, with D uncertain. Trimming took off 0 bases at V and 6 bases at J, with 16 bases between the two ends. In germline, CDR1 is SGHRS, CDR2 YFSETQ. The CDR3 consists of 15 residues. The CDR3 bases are TGCGCCAGCAGCTTGGGGGTCGGACCCCTCCCCGAGCAGTACTTC. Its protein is CASSLGVGPLPEQYF. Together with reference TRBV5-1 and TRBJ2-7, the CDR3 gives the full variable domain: KAGVTQTPRYLIKTRGQQVTLSCSPISGHRSVSWYQQTPGQGLQFLFEYFSETQRNKGNFPGRFSGRQFSNSRSEMNVSTLELGDSALYLCASSLGVGPLPEQYFGPGTRLTVT.

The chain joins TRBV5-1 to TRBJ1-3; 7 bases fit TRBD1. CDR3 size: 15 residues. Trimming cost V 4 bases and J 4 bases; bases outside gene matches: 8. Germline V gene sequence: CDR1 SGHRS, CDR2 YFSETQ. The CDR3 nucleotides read TGCGCCAGCAGCCTTAGGTCAGGGGGAGGAAACACCATATATTTT. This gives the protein CASSLRSGGGNTIYF.

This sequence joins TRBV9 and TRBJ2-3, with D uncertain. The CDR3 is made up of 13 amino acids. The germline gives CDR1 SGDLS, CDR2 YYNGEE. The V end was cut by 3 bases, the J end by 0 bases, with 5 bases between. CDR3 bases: TGTGCCAGCAGCGGGCTAAGCACAGATACGCAGTATTTT. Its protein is CASSGLSTDTQYF.

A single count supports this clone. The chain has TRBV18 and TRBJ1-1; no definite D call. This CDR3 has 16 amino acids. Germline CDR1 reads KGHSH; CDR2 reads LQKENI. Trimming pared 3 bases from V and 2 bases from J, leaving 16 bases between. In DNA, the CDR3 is TGTGCCAGCTCACCGGCCCGGCAGGTTGGAAACACTGAAGCTTTCTTT. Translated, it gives CASSPARQVGNTEAFF.

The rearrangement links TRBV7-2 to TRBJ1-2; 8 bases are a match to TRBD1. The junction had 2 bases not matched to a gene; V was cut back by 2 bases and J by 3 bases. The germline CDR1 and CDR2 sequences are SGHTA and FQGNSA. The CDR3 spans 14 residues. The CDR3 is CASSLNRGYYGYTF. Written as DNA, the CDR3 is TGTGCCAGCAGCTTAAACAGGGGGTACTATGGCTACACCTTC.

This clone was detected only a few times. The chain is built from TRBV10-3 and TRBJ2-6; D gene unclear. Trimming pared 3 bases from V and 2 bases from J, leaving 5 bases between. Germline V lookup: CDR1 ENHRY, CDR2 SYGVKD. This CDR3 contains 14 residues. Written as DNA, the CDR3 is TGTGCCATCAGTGACAGCACTGGGGCCAACGTCCTGACTTTC. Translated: CAISDSTGANVLTF.

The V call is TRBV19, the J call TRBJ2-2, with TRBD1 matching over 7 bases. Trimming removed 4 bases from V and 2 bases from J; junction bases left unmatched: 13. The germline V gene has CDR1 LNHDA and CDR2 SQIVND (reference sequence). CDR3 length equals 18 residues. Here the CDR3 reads CASSNPSGTAINTGELFF. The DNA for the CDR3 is TGTGCCAGTAGTAACCCGTCCGGGACAGCGATTAACACCGGGGAGCTGTTTTTT.

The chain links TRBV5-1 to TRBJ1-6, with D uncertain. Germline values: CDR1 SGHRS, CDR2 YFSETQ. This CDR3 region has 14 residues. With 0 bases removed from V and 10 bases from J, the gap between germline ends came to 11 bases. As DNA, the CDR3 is TGCGCCAGCAGCTTGGAAGGCAGGCGGTCACCCCTCCACTTT. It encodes CASSLEGRRSPLHF.

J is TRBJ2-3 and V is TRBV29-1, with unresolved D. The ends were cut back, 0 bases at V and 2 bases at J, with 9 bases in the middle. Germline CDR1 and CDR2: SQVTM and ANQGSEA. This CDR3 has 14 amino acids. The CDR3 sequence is CSVEEGVATDTQYF. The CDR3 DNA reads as TGCAGCGTTGAAGAAGGTGTAGCCACAGATACGCAGTATTTT.

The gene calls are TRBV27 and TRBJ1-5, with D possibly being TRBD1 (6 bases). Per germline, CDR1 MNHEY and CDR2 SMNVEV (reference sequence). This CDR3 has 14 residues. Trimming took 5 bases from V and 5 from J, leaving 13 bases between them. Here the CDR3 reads CASSPRTADQPQHF. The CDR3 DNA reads TGTGCCAGCAGTCCTCGGACAGCAGATCAGCCCCAGCATTTT.

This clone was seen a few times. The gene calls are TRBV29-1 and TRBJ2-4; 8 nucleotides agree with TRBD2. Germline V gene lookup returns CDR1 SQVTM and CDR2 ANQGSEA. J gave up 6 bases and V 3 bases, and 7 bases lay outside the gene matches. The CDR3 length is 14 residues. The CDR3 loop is CSVDPGGGGNIQYF. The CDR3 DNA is TGCAGCGTTGACCCCGGGGGGGGTGGAAACATTCAGTACTTC.

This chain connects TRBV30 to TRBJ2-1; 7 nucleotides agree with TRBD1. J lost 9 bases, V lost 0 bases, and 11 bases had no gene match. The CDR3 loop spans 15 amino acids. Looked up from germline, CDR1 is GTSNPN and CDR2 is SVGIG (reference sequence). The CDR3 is CAWSVRAQRDSEQFF. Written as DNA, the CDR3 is TGTGCCTGGAGTGTACGGGCCCAAAGGGACAGTGAGCAGTTCTTC.

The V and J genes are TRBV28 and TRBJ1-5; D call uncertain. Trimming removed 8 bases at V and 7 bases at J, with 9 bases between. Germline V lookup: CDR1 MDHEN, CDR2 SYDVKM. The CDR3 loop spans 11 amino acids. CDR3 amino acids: CASYSRQPQHF. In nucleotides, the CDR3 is TGTGCCAGCTACTCTAGGCAGCCCCAGCATTTT.

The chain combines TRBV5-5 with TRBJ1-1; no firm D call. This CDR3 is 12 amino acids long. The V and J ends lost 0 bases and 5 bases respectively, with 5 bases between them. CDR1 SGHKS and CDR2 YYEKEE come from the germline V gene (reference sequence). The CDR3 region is CASSLEITEAFF. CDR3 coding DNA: TGTGCCAGCAGCTTGGAGATAACTGAAGCTTTCTTT.

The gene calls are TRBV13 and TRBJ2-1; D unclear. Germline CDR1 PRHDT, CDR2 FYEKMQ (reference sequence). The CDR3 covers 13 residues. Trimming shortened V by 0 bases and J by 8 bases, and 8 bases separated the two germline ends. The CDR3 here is CASSLGITYEQFF. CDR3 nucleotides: TGTGCCAGCAGCTTAGGCATTACCTATGAGCAGTTCTTC. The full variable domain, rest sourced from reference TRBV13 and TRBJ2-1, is AAGVIQSPRHLIKEKRETATLKCYPIPRHDTVYWYQQGPGQDPQFLISFYEKMQSDKGSIPDRFSAQQFSDYHSELNMSSLELGDSALYFCASSLGITYEQFFGPGTRLTVL.

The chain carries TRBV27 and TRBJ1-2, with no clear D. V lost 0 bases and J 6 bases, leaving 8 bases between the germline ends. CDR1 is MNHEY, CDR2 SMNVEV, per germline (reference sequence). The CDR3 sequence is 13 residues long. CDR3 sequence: CASSLSSRNGYTF. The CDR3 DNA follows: TGTGCCAGCAGTTTATCCAGCCGTAATGGCTACACCTTC.